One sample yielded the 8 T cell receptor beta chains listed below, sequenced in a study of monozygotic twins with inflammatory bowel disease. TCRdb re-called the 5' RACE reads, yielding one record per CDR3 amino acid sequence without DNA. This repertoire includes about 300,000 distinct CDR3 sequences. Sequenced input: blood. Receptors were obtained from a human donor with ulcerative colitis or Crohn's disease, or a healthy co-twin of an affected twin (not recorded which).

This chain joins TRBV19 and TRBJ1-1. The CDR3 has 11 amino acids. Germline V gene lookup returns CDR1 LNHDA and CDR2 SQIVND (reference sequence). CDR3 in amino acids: CASTLDTEAFF.

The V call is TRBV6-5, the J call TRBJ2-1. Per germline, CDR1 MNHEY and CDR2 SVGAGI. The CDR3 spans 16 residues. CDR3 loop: CASSYSNLFTYNEQFF.

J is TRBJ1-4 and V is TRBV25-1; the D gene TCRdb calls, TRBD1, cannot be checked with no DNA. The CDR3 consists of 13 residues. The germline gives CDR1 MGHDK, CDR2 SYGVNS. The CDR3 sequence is CASSGQINEKLFF. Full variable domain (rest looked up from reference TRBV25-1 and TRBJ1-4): EADIYQTPRYLVIGTGKKITLECSQTMGHDKMYWYQQDPGMELHLIHYSYGVNSTEKGDLSSESTVSRIRTEHFPLTLESARPSHTSQYLCASSGQINEKLFFGSGTQLSVL.

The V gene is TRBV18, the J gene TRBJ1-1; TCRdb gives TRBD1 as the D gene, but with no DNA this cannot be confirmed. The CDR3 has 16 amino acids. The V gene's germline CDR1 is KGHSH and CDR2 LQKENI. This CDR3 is CASSSLPYRDNTEAFF.

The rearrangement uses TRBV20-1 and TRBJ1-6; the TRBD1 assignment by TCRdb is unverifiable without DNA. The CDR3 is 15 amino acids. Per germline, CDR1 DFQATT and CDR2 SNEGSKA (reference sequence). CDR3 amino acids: CSASRSGKDNSPLHF.

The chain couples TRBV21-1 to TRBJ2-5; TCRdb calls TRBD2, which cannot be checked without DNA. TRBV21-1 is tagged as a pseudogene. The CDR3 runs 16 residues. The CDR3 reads CASSKVGREGQETQYF.

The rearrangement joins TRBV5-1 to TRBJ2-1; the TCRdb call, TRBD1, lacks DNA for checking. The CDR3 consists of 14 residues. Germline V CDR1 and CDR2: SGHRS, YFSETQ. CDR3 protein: CASSFPGSYNEQFF.

CDR3: CASSLLAGNTGELFF. V gene TRBV27 combines with J gene TRBJ2-2; the TRBD2 assignment by TCRdb is unverifiable without DNA. This CDR3 is 15 amino acids long. The germline CDR1 and CDR2 sequences are MNHEY and SMNVEV (reference sequence).